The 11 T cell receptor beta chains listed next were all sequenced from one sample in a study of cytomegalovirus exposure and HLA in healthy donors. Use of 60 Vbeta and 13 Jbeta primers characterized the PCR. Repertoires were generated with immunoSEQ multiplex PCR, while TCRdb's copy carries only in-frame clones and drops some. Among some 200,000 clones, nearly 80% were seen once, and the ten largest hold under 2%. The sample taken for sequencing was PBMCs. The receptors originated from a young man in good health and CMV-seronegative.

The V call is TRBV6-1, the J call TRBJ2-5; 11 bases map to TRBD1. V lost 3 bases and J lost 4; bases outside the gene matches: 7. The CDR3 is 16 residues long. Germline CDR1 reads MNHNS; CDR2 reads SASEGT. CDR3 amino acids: CASSDWDRGTGETQYF. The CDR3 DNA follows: TGTGCCAGCAGTGATTGGGACAGGGGGACGGGAGAGACCCAGTACTTC.

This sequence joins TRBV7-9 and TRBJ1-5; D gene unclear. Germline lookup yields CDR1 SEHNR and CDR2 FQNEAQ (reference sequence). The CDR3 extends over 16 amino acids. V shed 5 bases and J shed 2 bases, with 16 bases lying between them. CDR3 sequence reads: CASSPPTQSGNQPQHF. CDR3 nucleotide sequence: TGTGCCAGCAGCCCGCCTACTCAATCGGGCAATCAGCCCCAGCATTTT.

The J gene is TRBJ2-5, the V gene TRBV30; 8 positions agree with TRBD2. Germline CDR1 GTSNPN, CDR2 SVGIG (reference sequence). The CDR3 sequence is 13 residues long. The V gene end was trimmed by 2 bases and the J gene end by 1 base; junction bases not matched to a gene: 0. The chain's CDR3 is CAWSSGGQETQYF. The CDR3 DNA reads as TGTGCCTGGAGTAGCGGGGGCCAAGAGACCCAGTACTTC. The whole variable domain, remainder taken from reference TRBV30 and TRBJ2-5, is SQTIHQWPATLVQPVGSPLSLECTVEGTSNPNLYWYRQAAGRGLQLLFYSVGIGQISSEVPQNLSASRPQDRQFILSSKKLLLSDSGFYLCAWSSGGQETQYFGPGTRLLVL.

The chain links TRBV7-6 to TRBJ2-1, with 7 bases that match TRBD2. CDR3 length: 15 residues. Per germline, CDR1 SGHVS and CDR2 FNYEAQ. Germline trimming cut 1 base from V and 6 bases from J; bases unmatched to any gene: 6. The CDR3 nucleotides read TGTGCCAGCAGCTTAGGGGCGGGAGATGGCAATGAGCAGTTCTTC. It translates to CASSLGAGDGNEQFF. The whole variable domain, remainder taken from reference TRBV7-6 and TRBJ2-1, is GAGVSQSPRYKVTKRGQDVALRCDPISGHVSLYWYRQALGQGPEFLTYFNYEAQQDKSGLPNDRFSAERPEGSISTLTIQRTEQRDSAMYRCASSLGAGDGNEQFFGPGTRLTVL.

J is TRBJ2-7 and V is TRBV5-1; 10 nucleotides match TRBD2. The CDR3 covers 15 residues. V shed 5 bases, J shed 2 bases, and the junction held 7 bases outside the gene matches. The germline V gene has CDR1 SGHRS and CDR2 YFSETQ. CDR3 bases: TGCGCCAGCAGAGCTGGACTAGCGGAGACCTACGAGCAGTACTTC. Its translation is CASRAGLAETYEQYF.

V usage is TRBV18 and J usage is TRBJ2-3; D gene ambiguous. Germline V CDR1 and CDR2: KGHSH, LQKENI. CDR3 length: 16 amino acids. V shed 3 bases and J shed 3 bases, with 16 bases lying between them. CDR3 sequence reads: CASSPFETTVTDTQYF. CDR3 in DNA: TGTGCCAGCTCACCTTTTGAGACAACCGTTACAGATACGCAGTATTTT.

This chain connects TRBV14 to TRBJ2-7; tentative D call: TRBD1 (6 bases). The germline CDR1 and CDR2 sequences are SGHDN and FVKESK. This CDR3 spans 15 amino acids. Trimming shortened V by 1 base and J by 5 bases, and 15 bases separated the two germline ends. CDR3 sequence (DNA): TGTGCCAGCAGCCAAGTGTTGGCAGGGGCCCACGAGCAGTACTTC. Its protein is CASSQVLAGAHEQYF.

The CDR3 region has the DNA TGTGCCTGGAGTCCTGGGGAGGGATTGTTCGATACGCAGTATTTT. Its protein is CAWSPGEGLFDTQYF. V gene TRBV30 combines with J gene TRBJ2-3; 7 positions agree with TRBD2. Germline values: CDR1 GTSNPN, CDR2 SVGIG (reference sequence). Unmatched junction bases numbered 11, after V lost 2 bases and J lost 6 bases. The CDR3 has 15 amino acids.

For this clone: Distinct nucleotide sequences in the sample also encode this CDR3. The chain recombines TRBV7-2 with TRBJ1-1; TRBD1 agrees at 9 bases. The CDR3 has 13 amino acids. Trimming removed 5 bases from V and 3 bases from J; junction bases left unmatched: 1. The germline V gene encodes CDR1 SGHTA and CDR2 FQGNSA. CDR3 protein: CASSRQGDTEAFF. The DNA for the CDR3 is TGTGCCAGCAGCAGACAGGGGGACACTGAAGCTTTCTTT.

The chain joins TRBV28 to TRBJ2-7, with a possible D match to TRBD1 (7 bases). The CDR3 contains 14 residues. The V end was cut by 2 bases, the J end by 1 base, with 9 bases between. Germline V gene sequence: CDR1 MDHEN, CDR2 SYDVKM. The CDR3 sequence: CASSLQGGSYEQYF. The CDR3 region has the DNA TGTGCCAGCAGTTTACAGGGGGGATCCTACGAGCAGTACTTC.

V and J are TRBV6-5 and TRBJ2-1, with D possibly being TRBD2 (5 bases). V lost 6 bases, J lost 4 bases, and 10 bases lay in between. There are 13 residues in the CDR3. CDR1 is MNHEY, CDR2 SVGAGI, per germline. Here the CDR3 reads CASSADSYNEQFF. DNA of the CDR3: TGTGCCAGCAGCGCGGACTCTTACAATGAGCAGTTCTTC.